These 25 T cell receptor beta chains share one sample of origin, sequenced in a study of tumor and adjacent non-tumor tissue in lung cancer. TCRbeta libraries were built with three rounds of nested PCR, modified from ARM-PCR. TCRdb ran MiXCR on the multiplex PCR reads and lists one entry per CDR3 protein. There are about 110,000 distinct CDR3 sequences in the sample; 60% to 80% occur only once, and 37% lies in the top ten. RNA was extracted from bulk tissue without any cell sorting. Sequenced input: lung tumor tissue. All receptors derive from a woman aged 60-75 years with non-small cell lung cancer.

For this clonotype: A read error is possible here, since a much larger clone lies one base away. This chain joins TRBV4-3 and TRBJ2-7; D is perhaps TRBD2 (5 bases). CDR1 LGHNA and CDR2 YSLEER come from the germline V gene. This CDR3 has 13 residues. The CDR3: CSSSQERAYEQYF. The DNA for the CDR3 is TGCTCCAGCAGCCAAGAGAGGGCCTACGAGCAGTACTTC.

With regard to this clonotype: A much more abundant neighbour one base away suggests this may be a read error. The chain couples TRBV10-1 to TRBJ2-3; no clear D. Germline CDR1 and CDR2: WNHNN and SYGVQD (reference sequence). The CDR3 length is 13 residues. V gave up 3 bases and J gave up 8 bases, with 12 bases separating them. The CDR3 sequence: CASSDSRESTQYF. CDR3 in DNA: TGCGCCAGCAGTGACTCTAGAGAATCTACGCAGTATTTT.

To note about this clonotype: Mismatch with germline at one junction end may stem from a read error. This chain uses TRBV28 with TRBJ2-7, with TRBD1 matching over 8 bases. This CDR3 contains 15 residues. Germline CDR1 MDHEN, CDR2 SYDVKM. The CDR3 DNA sequence: TGTGCCAGCAGCTCCCCTGGACAGGGTTCCTACGAGCAGTGCTTC. Translating gives CASSSPGQGSYEQCF.

About this clonotype itself: Since the CDR3 does not end with the conserved phenylalanine or tryptophan, this likely comes from a read error. The chain combines TRBV11-2 with TRBJ1-2; 8 bases match TRBD1. Germline CDR1 reads SGHAT; CDR2 reads FQNNGV. The CDR3 loop spans 13 amino acids. The CDR3, as DNA: TGTGCCAGTAGCTCGGACAGGGATTGTGGCTACACCCTC. Its protein product is CASSSDRDCGYTL.

A remark on this clonotype: Just one base apart from a much larger clone, this may be a read error. The missing conserved phenylalanine or tryptophan at the end of this CDR3 makes a read error likely. The V and J genes are TRBV6-2 or TRBV6-3 and TRBJ2-7, with 7 bases matching TRBD2. The CDR3 runs 15 residues. CDR1 is MNHEY and CDR2 is SVGEGT in the germline V gene. Trimming at V came to 6 bases and at J to 2 bases, leaving 10 bases not matched to a gene. The CDR3 nucleotides are TGTGCCAGCAGCAAGGGAGGGGCCCTGCCCTACGAGCAGTACTTA. It is translated as CASSKGGALPYEQYL.

This clonotype has a handful of counts. This may come from a read error, since a much larger clone is one base off. J is TRBJ2-2 and V is TRBV20-1; 8 bases align to TRBD2. The length of the CDR3 is 15 residues. CDR1 is DFQATT, CDR2 SNEGSKA, per germline (reference sequence). The CDR3 loop is CSARDGGRNTRELFF. CDR3 nucleotides: TGCAGTGCTAGAGACGGCGGGAGGAACACCAGGGAGCTGTTTTTT.

In regard to this clonotype: With a much larger clone just one base away, this may be a read error. The rearrangement uses TRBV12-3 or TRBV12-4 and TRBJ2-7; 8 nucleotides line up with TRBD1. The CDR3 runs to 14 residues. Here the CDR3 DNA reads TGTGTCAGCAGTCCACGGGGACAGGCCTACGAGCAGTACTTC. This codes for CVSSPRGQAYEQYF.

The chain carries TRBV28 and TRBJ2-1; D not resolved. CDR1 is MDHEN, CDR2 SYDVKM, per germline. V was trimmed by 2 bases and J by 2 bases, leaving 7 bases between them. This CDR3 has 14 residues. CDR3 protein: CASSLGDTYNEQFF. Written as DNA, the CDR3 is TGTGCCAGCAGTTTAGGAGACACCTACAATGAGCAGTTCTTC.

Comments on this clonotype: A much larger clone is a single base away; this may be a read error. This sequence joins TRBV12-3 or TRBV12-4 and TRBJ2-5; D unclear. The ends were cut back, 6 bases at V and 1 base at J, with 12 bases in the middle. The CDR3 extends over 14 amino acids. The CDR3 loop is CASSHRWVQETQYF. DNA of the CDR3: TGTGCCAGCAGCCATAGGTGGGTCCAAGAGACCCAGTACTTC.

Concerning this clonotype itself: A read error may produce the germline difference seen at one junction end. The chain joins TRBV6-6 to TRBJ2-2; tentative D call: TRBD2 (5 bases). The germline V gene has CDR1 MNHNY and CDR2 SVGAGI (reference sequence). CDR3 length: 14 residues. CDR3 DNA sequence: TGTGCCAGTAGTTACCAGACGAAGACCGGGGAACTGTTTTTT. Its protein is CASSYQTKTGELFF.

As regards this clonotype: The junction differs from germline at one of its ends, possibly a read error. This chain connects TRBV5-1 to TRBJ2-3; 14 nucleotides agree with TRBD2. This CDR3 comprises 17 residues. Germline V gives CDR1 SGHRS, CDR2 YFSETQ. The CDR3: CASSTGLAGGVAETQYF. The CDR3 bases are TGCGCCAGCAGCACCGGACTAGCGGGAGGTGTCGCAGAGACGCAGTATTTT.

Notes on this clonotype: A much larger clone lies one base from this, so it may be a read error. The chain joins TRBV6-6 to TRBJ2-5, with D uncertain. V was pared by 7 bases and J by 3 bases, with 12 bases between. Germline CDR1 MNHNY, CDR2 SVGAGI (reference sequence). The CDR3 runs 13 residues. This chain's CDR3 is CASKFSGKETQYF. The CDR3 DNA reads TGTGCCAGCAAATTTTCGGGTAAAGAGACCCAGTACTTC.

This clonotype appeared a single time. The V call is TRBV12-3 or TRBV12-4, the J call TRBJ1-1, with D perhaps TRBD1 (5 bases). CDR3 length: 14 amino acids. Trimming pared 3 bases from V and 13 bases from J, leaving 21 bases between. In nucleotides, the CDR3 is TGTGCCAGCAGTTTGCAGGGCTACAACACTAAAGTTTTCTTT. Residues: CASSLQGYNTKVFF.

This clonotype was seen just once. Possible read error: a much larger clone is one base away. The CDR3 spells CASSLAPITPYSYTETQYF. The DNA for the CDR3 is TGTGCCAGCAGCTTGGCACCTATCACCCCCTACTCTTACACAGAAACGCAGTATTTT. The J gene is TRBJ2-3, the V gene TRBV5-5, with unresolved D. Germline V lookup: CDR1 SGHKS, CDR2 YYEKEE (reference sequence). The CDR3 runs 19 residues.

About this clonotype itself: One junction end does not reproduce the germline sequence, and a read error may be involved. The chain is built from TRBV4-3 and TRBJ2-6; D remains unclear. This CDR3 region has 17 residues. CDR1 and CDR2 from the germline V gene are LGHNA and YSLEER. The CDR3 bases are TGCGCCAGCAGCCGAGGAGAGGAGAGCTCTGGGGTCAACGTCCTGACTTTC. Translation gives CASSRGEESSGVNVLTF.

This clonotype was found many times. This chain links TRBV29-1 with TRBJ2-7; TRBD1 aligns across 9 bases. CDR1 and CDR2 (germline): SQVTM, ANQGSEA. V shed 3 bases and J 3 bases; nucleotides not matched to a gene: 0. The CDR3 contains 12 residues. CDR3 region: CSVEGQGYEQYF. The CDR3 region has the DNA TGCAGCGTTGAGGGACAGGGCTACGAGCAGTACTTC.

This clonotype is a singleton in its sample. An end of the junction does not agree with germline; a read error may underlie this. The rearrangement joins TRBV11-1 to TRBJ2-1; possibly TRBD2 for D (5 bases). This CDR3 contains 17 residues. Germline loops: CDR1 SGHAT, CDR2 FQDESV (reference sequence). In nucleotides, the CDR3 is TGTGTCAGCAGTCGGGGTTTCGCAGCGAGCTCCTACAATGAACAGCTCTTC. It is translated as CVSSRGFAASSYNEQLF.

This clonotype is a singleton in its sample. One end of the junction varies from germline; a read error may be responsible. J is TRBJ1-1 and V is TRBV11-3; D call uncertain. CDR3 length equals 15 residues. Germline values: CDR1 SGHNT, CDR2 YENEEA. CDR3 residues: CASNLDSRRGTEASF. The CDR3 nucleotides read TGTGCCAGCAACTTAGATTCGAGGAGAGGCACTGAAGCTTCCTTT.

About this clonotype itself: Possible read error: a much larger clone is one base away. The chain carries TRBV19 and TRBJ2-2; TRBD1 agrees at 8 bases. Trimming cost V 5 bases and J 8 bases; bases outside gene matches: 13. In germline, CDR1 is LNHDA, CDR2 SQIVND (reference sequence). The CDR3 has 16 residues. CDR3 bases: TGTGCCAGTAGTCCCGGGACAGGTCTCTGTTCGGGGGAGCTGTTTTTT. This encodes CASSPGTGLCSGELFF.

For this clonotype: A junction boundary mismatches the germline segment, possibly from a read error. The gene calls are TRBV5-4 and TRBJ2-5; 7 bases fit TRBD1. The CDR3 runs 16 residues. Germline CDR1 SGHNT, CDR2 YYREEE (reference sequence). Written as DNA, the CDR3 is TGTGCCGGCAGCTTTCAACAGGGGATAGGAGAGGAGACCCAGTGCTTC. Translating gives CAGSFQQGIGEETQCF.

This chain links TRBV6-1 with TRBJ2-3, with D perhaps matching TRBD1 or TRBD2 (5 bases each). CDR1 and CDR2 from the germline V gene are MNHNS and SASEGT. The V and J ends lost 8 bases and 7 bases respectively, with 19 bases between them. This CDR3 comprises 14 residues. CDR3 region: CASGVGNGAYTQYF. CDR3 nucleotide sequence: TGTGCCAGCGGAGTGGGGAACGGGGCATATACGCAGTATTTT.

The chain couples TRBV12-3 or TRBV12-4 to TRBJ1-2, with D hard to call. V lost 7 bases to trimming and J lost 3 bases, with 18 bases between them. The CDR3 consists of 15 residues. DNA for the CDR3: TGTGCCAGCAATTCCGGGATAGTTCGGGACTATGGCTACACCTTC. Residues: CASNSGIVRDYGYTF.

In this sample, this clonotype turned up once. At one end the junction does not follow the germline gene, possibly because of a read error. The genes are TRBV12-3 or TRBV12-4 and TRBJ2-7; D unclear. The CDR3 totals 12 residues. The CDR3 protein is CASSGPSYKQYF. CDR3 DNA: TGTGCCAGCAGTGGGCCCTCCTACAAGCAATACTTC.

This clonotype was observed many times. V usage is TRBV6-6 and J usage is TRBJ1-4; TRBD1 agrees at 10 bases. The germline CDR1 and CDR2 sequences are MNHNY and SVGAGI (reference sequence). This CDR3 region has 15 residues. V lost 2 bases to trimming and J lost 7 bases; unmatched junction nucleotides: 4. CDR3 amino acids: CASSYPGTGVEKLFF. CDR3 coding DNA: TGTGCCAGCAGTTACCCCGGGACAGGGGTTGAAAAACTGTTTTTT.

The sample holds a few counts of this clonotype. One end of the junction does not line up with germline, which may come from a read error. The rearrangement joins TRBV6-1 to TRBJ2-7; the match to TRBD1 covers 8 bases. The germline V gene encodes CDR1 MNHNS and CDR2 SASEGT. This CDR3 contains 13 residues. The CDR3: CASSDRGPYEHYF. For the CDR3, the DNA is TGTGCCAGCAGTGACAGGGGGCCCTACGAGCACTATTTC.